The clone carrying this TCR beta chain qualifies as medium-sized. Its antigen remains unknown. The data stem from a study of early T cells in non-severe SARS-CoV-2 infection. Study overall: Chains were not paired, and sequencing was done on bulk RNA from unsorted whole blood.

Overall study findings and caveats: The study's VDJdb matching favored anti-spike CD8 responses and missed private and CD4 specificities.

The protocol attached unique molecular identifiers to individual cDNA molecules. TCRdb reanalysed the 5' RACE reads using MiXCR and keeps one entry per CDR3 protein. Among about 46,000 distinct CDR3 sequences listed, approximately 9% were seen once. The CDR3 is made up of 13 amino acids. With 3 bases clipped from V and 8 bases from J, the junction kept 4 bases outside the gene matches. Per germline, CDR1 LNHDA and CDR2 SQIVND (reference sequence). This sequence originates from an adult who was a healthcare worker with PCR-confirmed SARS-CoV-2 infection or an uninfected control (not recorded which). Material: whole blood, obtained at baseline. This chain joins TRBV19 and TRBJ1-2, with 9 bases aligning to TRBD1. The CDR3 is CASSIRDRDGYTF. CDR3 coding DNA: TGTGCCAGTAGTATCCGGGACAGGGACGGCTACACCTTC.